Shown below are 24 T cell receptor beta chains from a single sample sequenced in a study of T cells in Graves' hyperthyroidism and ophthalmopathy. What was amplified from RNA transcripts were TCR beta CDR3 regions. Primed by the HTBI set, a first-round RT-PCR was run on the TCR CDR3. TCRdb reanalysed the multiplex PCR reads using MiXCR and keeps one entry per CDR3 protein. The sample consists of under 750,000 distinct CDR3 sequences, over 15% of them appearing once. Sequenced input: blood. The receptors come from a woman aged 45-60 years with Graves' hyperthyroidism that later progressed to Graves' ophthalmopathy.

This clonotype was seen ten or more times. This chain joins TRBV6-1 and TRBJ1-2; possible D gene TRBD1, 5 bases. The CDR3 is 15 residues long. Trimming stripped 1 base from V and 2 bases from J, with 11 bases between. CDR1 MNHNS and CDR2 SASEGT come from the germline V gene. The CDR3 nucleotides are TGTGCCAGCAGTGAAGTACCCGGGGCCAACTATGGCTACACCTTC. Its protein is CASSEVPGANYGYTF.

This clonotype was detected many times. This CDR3 is CASSESSQPQHF. CDR3 DNA sequence: TGTGCCAGCAGTGAAAGTTCCCAGCCCCAGCATTTT. The chain couples TRBV2 to TRBJ1-5; D is uncertain. V gave up 2 bases and J gave up 7 bases, with 6 bases separating them. Germline V gene data show CDR1 as SNHLY and CDR2 as FYNNEI. CDR3 length: 12 residues.

The rearrangement links TRBV7-9 to TRBJ2-3; 8 bases line up with TRBD1. This CDR3 region has 18 residues. The ends lost 0 bases at V and 3 bases at J; junction bases unmatched: 11. Germline CDR1 SEHNR, CDR2 FQNEAQ (reference sequence). CDR3 in DNA: TGTGCCAGCAGCTTAGCGCAGCGGACAGGGTTCAGGACAGATACGCAGTATTTT. Protein sequence: CASSLAQRTGFRTDTQYF.

This clonotype was observed at least ten times. One end of the junction does not line up with germline, which may come from a read error. This chain links TRBV7-7 with TRBJ1-3; D is undetermined. The CDR3 consists of 13 residues. The germline V gene has CDR1 SSHAT and CDR2 FNYEAQ (reference sequence). CDR3 in amino acids: CASSRSVGNTIYF. The CDR3 coding sequence is TGTGCTAGCAGCCGGTCGGTTGGAAACACCATATATTTT.

The chain carries TRBV29-1 and TRBJ1-5; 7 bases agree with TRBD1. Germline CDR1 and CDR2: SQVTM and ANQGSEA. The CDR3 loop spans 14 amino acids. Trimming at V came to 4 bases and at J to 1 base, leaving 4 bases not matched to a gene. CDR3 coding DNA: TGCAGCGTTGTTACGGGACAGAGCAATCAGCCCCAGCATTTT. Encoded protein: CSVVTGQSNQPQHF. The whole variable domain, remainder taken from reference TRBV29-1 and TRBJ1-5, is SAVISQKPSRDICQRGTSLTIQCQVDSQVTMMFWYRQQPGQSLTLIATANQGSEATYESGFVIDKFPISRPNLTFSTLTVSNMSPEDSSIYLCSVVTGQSNQPQHFGDGTRLSIL.

This clonotype came up many times. This sequence joins TRBV5-1 and TRBJ2-7; D call uncertain. The V and J ends lost 4 bases and 2 bases respectively, with 19 bases between them. Germline CDR1 and CDR2: SGHRS and YFSETQ. The CDR3 consists of 16 residues. Here the CDR3 reads CASSERAAPITYEQYF. The CDR3 nucleotides read TGCGCCAGCAGCGAACGGGCCGCGCCCATAACCTACGAGCAGTACTTC. The whole variable domain, remainder taken from reference TRBV5-1 and TRBJ2-7, is KAGVTQTPRYLIKTRGQQVTLSCSPISGHRSVSWYQQTPGQGLQFLFEYFSETQRNKGNFPGRFSGRQFSNSRSEMNVSTLELGDSALYLCASSERAAPITYEQYFGPGTRLTVT.

CDR3 DNA: TGTGCCAGCACCGACGGTAAGGGTTTTAACCGGAATCAGCCCCAGCATTTT. Translation gives CASTDGKGFNRNQPQHF. J is TRBJ1-5 and V is TRBV6-1; D is ambiguous. The germline V gene encodes CDR1 MNHNS and CDR2 SASEGT. The CDR3 length is 17 residues. V shed 7 bases and J shed 4 bases, with 23 bases lying between them.

The V and J genes are TRBV5-4 and TRBJ2-7; D is tentatively TRBD1 or TRBD2 (6 bases each). The CDR3 extends over 13 amino acids. Trimming pared 2 bases from V and 7 bases from J, leaving 13 bases between. Germline loops: CDR1 SGHNT, CDR2 YYREEE (reference sequence). CDR3 residues: CASSFPGGSEQYF. The CDR3 region has the DNA TGTGCCAGCAGCTTCCCCGGGGGCAGTGAGCAGTACTTC.

About this clonotype: This clone may be a read error of a much larger clone one base away. The rearrangement joins TRBV27 to TRBJ1-3; D is perhaps TRBD1 (5 bases). The CDR3 is made up of 15 amino acids. Germline CDR1 MNHEY, CDR2 SMNVEV (reference sequence). CDR3 loop: CAGSPRGTSGNTIYF. CDR3 bases: TGTGCCGGCAGTCCCCGAGGGACCTCGGGAAACACCATATATTTT.

This clonotype was seen repeatedly, ten times or more. DNA for the CDR3: TGTGCCAGCTCACCGGGGACCACACGCGGCGAGCAGTACTTC. Protein sequence: CASSPGTTRGEQYF. The chain joins TRBV18 to TRBJ2-7, with D perhaps being TRBD1 or TRBD2 (5 bases each). Germline V lookup: CDR1 KGHSH, CDR2 LQKENI. The CDR3 covers 14 residues. V was pared by 3 bases and J by 6 bases, with 15 bases between.

The sample holds many counts of this clonotype. The rearrangement uses TRBV7-8 and TRBJ1-1; possibly TRBD1 for D (5 bases). Germline assignment: CDR1 SGHVS and CDR2 FQNEAQ. The CDR3 length is 14 residues. Trimming took 7 bases from V and 10 from J, leaving 22 bases between them. The CDR3 region has the DNA TGTGCCAGCACCCGGGGCGGGGGATTTTTTGGAGCTTTCTTT. It codes for CASTRGGGFFGAFF.

This clonotype came up a few times. The chain has TRBV6-6 and TRBJ2-7; D is perhaps TRBD2 (5 bases). Trimming shortened V by 2 bases and J by 0 bases, and 8 bases separated the two germline ends. The germline V gene encodes CDR1 MNHNY and CDR2 SVGAGI (reference sequence). The CDR3 covers 14 residues. CDR3 region: CASSYVGSSYEQYF. The DNA of the CDR3 is TGTGCCAGCAGTTACGTGGGGAGCTCCTACGAGCAGTACTTC.

The chain employs TRBV7-9 and TRBJ1-2; D gene uncertain. The CDR3 runs to 14 residues. Trimming cost V 1 base and J 4 bases, with 10 bases left between them. CDR1 SEHNR and CDR2 FQNEAQ come from the germline V gene (reference sequence). CDR3 loop: CASSLVLVPYGYTF. CDR3 coding DNA: TGTGCCAGCAGCTTAGTTTTGGTACCCTATGGCTACACCTTC.

The rearrangement links TRBV6-1 to TRBJ2-6; maybe TRBD2 (6 bases). This CDR3 region has 15 residues. Germline V gene sequence: CDR1 MNHNS, CDR2 SASEGT. V was cut by 8 bases and J by 0 bases, with 11 bases left in between. DNA of the CDR3: TGTGCCAGCGGGGAGGTGGGCTCTGGGGCCAACGTCCTGACTTTC. This encodes CASGEVGSGANVLTF.

The chain carries TRBV19 and TRBJ1-1, with D possibly matching TRBD1 (5 bases). CDR3 length: 14 residues. Deletions cut 6 bases from V and 4 bases from J, with 15 bases between. CDR1 and CDR2 from the germline V gene are LNHDA and SQIVND (reference sequence). DNA for the CDR3: TGTGCCAGTAGGCCGTGGGGCGGGGGCACTGAAGCTTTCTTT. Translating gives CASRPWGGGTEAFF. The complete variable domain, with remaining parts taken from reference TRBV19 and TRBJ1-1, reads DGGITQSPKYLFRKEGQNVTLSCEQNLNHDAMYWYRQDPGQGLRLIYYSQIVNDFQKGDIAEGYSVSREKKESFPLTVTSAQKNPTAFYLCASRPWGGGTEAFFGQGTRLTVV.

Regarding this clonotype: This may arise from a read error, as a much more abundant clone is one base away. The chain is built from TRBV6-1 and TRBJ1-1, with TRBD1 identical over 7 bases. Germline-derived CDR1 and CDR2 are MNHNS and SASEGT. The CDR3 has 16 residues. The CDR3 sequence: CASSDREGRVNTEASF. The DNA for the CDR3 is TGCGCCAGCAGCGACAGGGAAGGGAGGGTGAACACTGAAGCTTCCTTT.

V usage is TRBV19 and J usage is TRBJ1-1; TRBD1 is a possible D gene (6 bases). This CDR3 comprises 17 residues. Germline values: CDR1 LNHDA, CDR2 SQIVND (reference sequence). V lost 4 bases and J lost 0, with 18 bases in between. Here the CDR3 reads CASSKNGNRAMNTEAFF. Here the CDR3 DNA reads TGTGCCAGTAGTAAAAACGGAAACAGGGCCATGAACACTGAAGCTTTCTTT.

The genes are TRBV27 and TRBJ2-2, with D possibly being TRBD1 (5 bases). The CDR3 contains 16 residues. Trimming took 5 bases from V and 2 from J, leaving 15 bases between them. CDR1 and CDR2 (germline): MNHEY, SMNVEV (reference sequence). In nucleotides, the CDR3 is TGTGCCAGCAGTCCGGAAGGGGCCGGTAACACCGGGGAGCTGTTTTTT. This translates into CASSPEGAGNTGELFF.

As to this clonotype: A much larger clone lies one base from this, so it may be a read error. The CDR3 sequence is CASSRSRTSGGNEQFF. The CDR3 DNA follows: TGTGCCAGCAGCCGATCCAGGACTAGCGGGGGTAATGAGCAGTTCTTC. This chain uses TRBV3-1 with TRBJ2-1; 13 positions agree with TRBD2. The CDR3 has 16 residues. V trimming: 4 bases; J trimming: 7 bases; junction bases outside the gene matches: 7. Looked up from germline, CDR1 is LGHDT and CDR2 is YNNKEL (reference sequence).

This clonotype was recorded many times. The chain combines TRBV10-3 with TRBJ2-7; 9 bases fit TRBD1. The germline gives CDR1 ENHRY, CDR2 SYGVKD. Trimming cost V 0 bases and J 4 bases; bases outside gene matches: 7. This CDR3 region has 16 residues. For the CDR3, the DNA is TGTGCCATCAGTGAGTCGATGGGACAGGGTGGATACGAGCAGTACTTC. Its translation is CAISESMGQGGYEQYF.

The rearrangement joins TRBV6-2 or TRBV6-3 to TRBJ1-2, with 7 bases aligning to TRBD1. Trimming at V came to 7 bases and at J to 6 bases, leaving 11 bases not matched to a gene. There are 14 residues in the CDR3. Germline V gene lookup returns CDR1 MNHEY and CDR2 SVGEGT. CDR3 loop: CASNQLQGDDGYTF. CDR3 bases: TGTGCCAGCAACCAGTTGCAGGGGGACGATGGCTACACCTTC.

This clonotype came up many times. The chain is built from TRBV6-2 or TRBV6-3 and TRBJ2-7, with 10 bases aligning to TRBD1. The CDR3 consists of 14 residues. Germline CDR1 reads MNHEY; CDR2 reads SVGEGT. V dropped 7 bases and J dropped 6; count of bases not matched to a gene: 9. CDR3 sequence (DNA): TGTGCCAGCATGGAGGGACAGGGGTTGGTCGAGCAGTACTTC. It yields the protein CASMEGQGLVEQYF.

This clonotype was counted between two and nine times. CDR3 sequence reads: CASSPSTSGGAYNEQFF. The CDR3 DNA sequence: TGTGCCAGCAGTCCTTCGACTAGCGGGGGGGCCTACAATGAGCAGTTCTTC. This sequence joins TRBV27 and TRBJ2-1; 14 nucleotides line up with TRBD2. Losses at the gene ends were 5 bases for V and 2 bases for J; bases not matched to a gene: 5. The germline V gene encodes CDR1 MNHEY and CDR2 SMNVEV (reference sequence). The CDR3 runs to 17 residues.

This clonotype occurred many times. The chain is built from TRBV11-2 and TRBJ2-1; TRBD1 or TRBD2 may be the D gene (5 bases each). V was clipped by 5 bases and J by 7 bases, with 15 bases between them. This CDR3 region has 14 residues. Looked up from germline, CDR1 is SGHAT and CDR2 is FQNNGV. CDR3 sequence: CASSPYRGNNEQFF. CDR3 coding DNA: TGTGCCAGCAGCCCATACCGGGGCAATAATGAGCAGTTCTTC.